This T cell receptor (beta chain) was recovered during a study of blood T cell repertoires in COVID-19. Whole-study context: Whether acute or convalescent, the COVID-19 samples came from the United States, Italy and Spain. PBMCs, B-cell-depleted T cells, or T cells were the source of the cDNA or gDNA that made up the material.

Trimming took off 3 bases at V and 0 bases at J, with 8 bases between the two ends. Germline V lookup: CDR1 KGHSH, CDR2 LQKENI. The CDR3 has 14 residues. Authors' methods: Estimation of nucleated cell counts relied on the amplification of reference gene primers. Here immunoSEQ multiplex PCR was the method, and the copy in TCRdb shows in-frame clones only, minus some. V and J calls and clone size are as listed in that table; D and trimming were resolved from the DNA. This repertoire shows approximately 180,000 clones, 87% found once; its top ten account for about 1.6%. This clone occurred a few times. This TCR was sampled from a woman aged 50 to 65 with acute or convalescent COVID-19. The V call is TRBV18, the J call TRBJ1-1; D gene uncertain. What was sequenced was peripheral blood. The CDR3 DNA reads TGTGCCAGCTCACCTCAGCGGTTGAACACTGAAGCTTTCTTT. Its protein is CASSPQRLNTEAFF. The whole variable domain, filled in from reference TRBV18 and TRBJ1-1, reads NAGVMQNPRHLVRRRGQEARLRCSPMKGHSHVYWYRQLPEEGLKFMVYLQKENIIDESGMPKERFSAEFPKEGPSILRIQQVVRGDSAAYFCASSPQRLNTEAFFGQGTRLTVV.